The entry that follows covers one TCR beta chain sequence. What it binds is unknown. The data were obtained in a study of radiotherapy plus CTLA-4 blockade in lung cancer. TCRdb's copy holds only in-frame clones and misses some; the assay was immunoSEQ multiplex PCR. The table records tens of thousands of clones, approximately 83% of them present only once. The germline V gene encodes CDR1 MRHNA and CDR2 SNTAGT. This CDR3 spans 13 amino acids. Unmatched junction bases numbered 5, after V lost 3 bases and J lost 8 bases. Study findings and constraints: Early blood T cell clone dynamics reportedly forecast response best, with interferon-beta. Among blood TCR repertoires after radiotherapy plus ipilimumab, tumor-derived clones expanded.

The sequencing used peripheral blood, collected from a patient treated with radiotherapy plus ipilimumab. The chain couples TRBV6-4 to TRBJ1-1, with TRBD1 identical over 8 bases. This receptor was obtained from a human donor with non-small cell lung cancer that progressed on radiotherapy plus ipilimumab. For the CDR3, the DNA is TGTGCCAGCAGTGAACAGGGGGGGGGCGAAGCTTTCTTT. This encodes CASSEQGGGEAFF.